This entry describes one T cell receptor beta chain. Antigen: not known. Germline V CDR1 and CDR2: WSHSY, SAAADI. CDR3 size: 13 residues. V lost 10 bases, J lost 1 base, and 3 bases stayed unmatched. The source of the sample is a study of CD8 T cells in ankylosing spondylitis. Study results and caveats: It appeared that ankylosing spondylitis blood was characterized by a TCR beta motif of several highly homologous variants. It was reported that disease-linked clones were significantly enriched in matched ankylosing spondylitis synovial fluid.

As the method for making TCR beta libraries, quantitative 5'-RACE with molecular barcodes was used. One entry per CDR3 protein, called by TCRdb with MiXCR from the 5' RACE reads. Of 400,000 to 450,000 distinct CDR3 sequences listed, over 15% are singletons. The TCR was taken from a male donor with ankylosing spondylitis. The chain carries TRBV10-2 and TRBJ1-1, with 10 nucleotides matching TRBD1. Sequencing input: blood, either unsorted or a sorted T cell fraction (not recorded which). The CDR3 nucleotides are TGCGCCACCGGGACAGGGGCGAACACTGAAGCTTTCTTT. It encodes CATGTGANTEAFF.